In this sample, the clone carrying this T cell receptor (beta chain) turned up many times. Its antigen is not known. HTBI primers from iRepertoire and Arm-PCR of CDR3 regions yielded the TCR beta libraries. TCRdb analysed the multiplex PCR reads with MiXCR anew, one entry per CDR3 protein. This sample has approximately 470,000 distinct CDR3 sequences, with less than 25% found just once. The CDR3 has 16 amino acids. Germline CDR1 is SNHLY and CDR2 is FYNNEI. Trimming left V 6 bases short and J 2 bases short, with 18 bases between. Documented time point: persistent/refractory GD, antithyroid drugs over 5 years with positive TRAb. The TCR library used RNA extracted from PBMCs. This entry is derived from a study of regulatory T cells in long-lasting Graves disease. Overall study: Persistent Graves' disease denoted over 5 years of antithyroid drugs plus positive TSH receptor antibodies.

Study-level findings and limits: Authors noted too few samples as a limitation.

This TCR came from a female donor with Graves disease. The genes are TRBV2 and TRBJ2-3; perhaps TRBD1 as D (5 bases). The sample consisted of peripheral blood mononuclear cells (PBMCs), taken when the disease was refractory, from a patient treated with antithyroid drugs. In nucleotides, the CDR3 is TGTGCCAGCAGCGAGGACACCTCGAGCCCCACAGATACGCAGTATTTT. This codes for CASSEDTSSPTDTQYF. Variable domain in full (rest from reference TRBV2 and TRBJ2-3): EPEVTQTPSHQVTQMGQEVILRCVPISNHLYFYWYRQILGQKVEFLVSFYNNEISEKSEIFDDQFSVERPDGSNFTLKIRSTKLEDSAMYFCASSEDTSSPTDTQYFGPGTRLTVL.